This T cell receptor (beta chain) was observed in a study of cytomegalovirus exposure and HLA in healthy donors. At the level of the study: The roughly 120 validation repertoires were reported in a later analysis to have been generated on the same platform as the 666 first-cohort repertoires.

Produced via immunoSEQ multiplex PCR; TCRdb's table is partial and in-frame only. Of some 150,000 clones in the sample, just over 85% are singletons; the top ten hold about 2.2%. From the 120-subject validation cohort, which was separate from the roughly 610-subject first cohort, the donors were drawn. A word on this clone: Its matching antigen is unknown.

Whole-study results and caveats: Cytomegalovirus association was listed for 164 TCR beta chains.

The V gene's germline CDR1 is MNHNY and CDR2 SVGAGI (reference sequence). CDR3 size: 15 residues. The V end lost 6 bases, the J end lost 2 bases, and 16 bases lay between the germline ends. The TCR was taken from a human donor in good health. This rearrangement joins TRBV6-6 to TRBJ1-2; D is ambiguous. Sequencing input: PBMCs. The CDR3 sequence is CASSLPPDINYGYTF. The CDR3 nucleotides read TGTGCCAGCAGCCTTCCTCCCGACATAAACTATGGCTACACCTTC.